These 29 T cell receptor beta chains share one sample of origin, sequenced in a study of T cell responses to AZD1222 COVID-19 vaccine. TCRdb keeps only in-frame clones here, not all; method: immunoSEQ multiplex PCR. The sample holds around 120,000 clones, about 90% seen once. The sample in question was peripheral blood, obtained on day 0 of AZD1222 vaccination. These receptors came from an adult in good health.

This sequence joins TRBV7-9 and TRBJ1-1; D is uncertain. Germline V gene lookup returns CDR1 SEHNR and CDR2 FQNEAQ (reference sequence). Trimming took 6 bases from V and 5 from J, leaving 10 bases between them. CDR3 length: 12 residues. The CDR3 DNA reads as TGTGCCAGCAGTTTTAGTTGGACTGAAGCTTTCTTT. It is translated as CASSFSWTEAFF.

This chain connects TRBV6-5 to TRBJ2-3; possibly TRBD2 for D (5 bases). The germline V gene encodes CDR1 MNHEY and CDR2 SVGAGI. The CDR3 spans 15 residues. V lost 2 bases to trimming and J lost 0 bases, with 9 bases between them. CDR3 residues: CASSYAEGSTDTQYF. Here the CDR3 DNA reads TGTGCCAGCAGTTACGCAGAGGGAAGCACAGATACGCAGTATTTT.

For the CDR3, the DNA is TGTGCCAGCAGCTTGGACCCGGGGACAGCTAATGAAAAACTGTTTTTT. Translating it yields CASSLDPGTANEKLFF. The rearrangement joins TRBV5-4 to TRBJ1-4; TRBD1 matches 7 bases. Germline CDR1 is SGHNT and CDR2 is YYREEE (reference sequence). Germline trimming cut 0 bases from V and 3 bases from J; bases unmatched to any gene: 5. CDR3 length equals 16 residues. Looking up the rest from reference TRBV5-4 and TRBJ1-4 gives the full variable domain: ETGVTQSPTHLIKTRGQQVTLRCSSQSGHNTVSWYQQALGQGPQFIFQYYREEENGRGNFPPRFSGLQFPNYSSELNVNALELDDSALYLCASSLDPGTANEKLFFGSGTQLSVL.

The chain combines TRBV27 with TRBJ2-7; D remains unclear. This CDR3 region has 14 residues. V dropped 10 bases and J dropped 2 bases, with 18 bases sitting between them. CDR1 MNHEY and CDR2 SMNVEV come from the germline V gene (reference sequence). The CDR3 region has the DNA TGTGCCACCCGACCCGCGCTTCTTCCCTACGAGCAGTACTTC. Its translation is CATRPALLPYEQYF.

The chain recombines TRBV5-6 with TRBJ2-4; TRBD1 agrees at 7 bases. This CDR3 comprises 16 residues. CDR1 and CDR2 (germline): SGHDT, YYEEEE. With 4 bases clipped from V and 0 bases from J, the junction kept 7 bases outside the gene matches. The CDR3 here is CASSPGQELAKNIQYF. CDR3 nucleotide sequence: TGTGCCAGCAGCCCTGGACAGGAGTTAGCCAAAAACATTCAGTACTTC. The variable domain in full, with the rest retrieved from reference TRBV5-6 and TRBJ2-4, is DAGVTQSPTHLIKTRGQQVTLRCSPKSGHDTVSWYQQALGQGPQFIFQYYEEEERQRGNFPDRFSGHQFPNYSSELNVNALLLGDSALYLCASSPGQELAKNIQYFGAGTRLSVL.

V is TRBV6-5 and J is TRBJ2-7; D unresolved. The V end lost 8 bases, the J end lost 1 base, and 15 bases lay between the germline ends. This CDR3 region has 14 residues. Germline V CDR1 and CDR2: MNHEY, SVGAGI. In nucleotides, the CDR3 is TGTGCCAGCGCCTCCTCGTCTAGATCCTACGAGCAGTACTTC. It yields the protein CASASSSRSYEQYF.

The rearrangement uses TRBV6-5 and TRBJ2-1; 14 bases are shared with TRBD2. The CDR3 consists of 15 residues. Germline loops: CDR1 MNHEY, CDR2 SVGAGI. The ends lost 7 bases at V and 8 bases at J; junction bases unmatched: 7. CDR3 nucleotides: TGTGCCAGCAACCCCGGACTAGCGGGAGGTCATGAGCAGTTCTTC. It is translated as CASNPGLAGGHEQFF.

This clone was detected once. V and J are TRBV7-3 and TRBJ1-5, with 9 positions matching TRBD1. The V gene's germline CDR1 is SGHTA and CDR2 FQGTGA. The CDR3 is 18 residues long. V gave up 5 bases and J gave up 2 bases; unmatched junction bases: 13. CDR3 coding DNA: TGTGCCAGCAGCCTTACCACGCCGGACAGGGGTGGCAATCAGCCCCAGCATTTT. Its translation: CASSLTTPDRGGNQPQHF. The full variable domain, rest sourced from reference TRBV7-3 and TRBJ1-5, is GAGVSQTPSNKVTEKGKYVELRCDPISGHTALYWYRQSLGQGPEFLIYFQGTGAADDSGLPNDRFFAVRPEGSVSTLKIQRTERGDSAVYLCASSLTTPDRGGNQPQHFGDGTRLSIL.

J is TRBJ2-3 and V is TRBV4-2; D is uncertain. The CDR3 length is 15 residues. V was shortened by 0 bases and J by 4 bases, with 11 bases between the two germline ends. Looked up from germline, CDR1 is LGHNA and CDR2 is YNFKEQ. CDR3: CASSQELAPPDTQYF. The CDR3 coding sequence is TGTGCCAGCAGCCAAGAATTAGCCCCCCCAGATACGCAGTATTTT.

The CDR3 DNA reads as TGTGCTAGTGGTAACCACCTGAATGAGCAGTTCTTC. This encodes CASGNHLNEQFF. This chain links TRBV12-5 with TRBJ2-1; D not resolved. Trimming left V 5 bases short and J 7 bases short, with 9 bases between. The germline gives CDR1 LGHNT, CDR2 FRNRAP. The CDR3 contains 12 residues.

V usage is TRBV29-1 and J usage is TRBJ2-2, with D hard to call. Germline CDR1 SQVTM, CDR2 ANQGSEA. With 3 bases removed from V and 1 base from J, the gap between germline ends came to 3 bases. The CDR3 length is 12 residues. CDR3 sequence (DNA): TGCAGCGTTGATTGGAACACCGGGGAGCTGTTTTTT. Translating it yields CSVDWNTGELFF.

This sequence joins TRBV10-3 and TRBJ1-2; possibly TRBD1 for D (5 bases). The CDR3 runs 12 residues. Per the germline V gene, CDR1 is ENHRY and CDR2 is SYGVKD. The germline V and J ends were trimmed by 2 bases and 12 bases, with 13 bases remaining between them. The CDR3 DNA reads TGTGCCATCAGTGAGGATGGGACCGCCAACACCTTC. Translating it yields CAISEDGTANTF.

This chain's CDR3 is CASSLVGTEAFF. CDR3 in DNA: TGCGCCAGCAGCTTGGTTGGAACTGAAGCTTTCTTT. The chain recombines TRBV5-1 with TRBJ1-1; D unresolved. The CDR3 contains 12 residues. The germline V gene encodes CDR1 SGHRS and CDR2 YFSETQ. V lost 0 bases, J lost 5 bases, and 5 bases lay in between. Based on the CDR3 plus reference TRBV5-1 and TRBJ1-1, the full variable domain is KAGVTQTPRYLIKTRGQQVTLSCSPISGHRSVSWYQQTPGQGLQFLFEYFSETQRNKGNFPGRFSGRQFSNSRSEMNVSTLELGDSALYLCASSLVGTEAFFGQGTRLTVV.

The gene calls are TRBV6-5 and TRBJ1-5; possibly TRBD1 for D (6 bases). Germline CDR1 is MNHEY and CDR2 is SVGAGI. CDR3 size: 14 residues. Trimming took off 7 bases at V and 4 bases at J, with 14 bases between the two ends. The CDR3 coding sequence is TGTGCCAGCACTCCCGGACAGCTAAATCAGCCCCAGCATTTT. It codes for CASTPGQLNQPQHF.

This chain links TRBV4-2 with TRBJ1-4, with TRBD1 matching over 9 bases. This CDR3 is built from 15 residues. Trimming removed 4 bases from V and 6 bases from J; junction bases left unmatched: 6. The germline V gene encodes CDR1 LGHNA and CDR2 YNFKEQ. This CDR3 reads CASSRWTGADEKLFF. For the CDR3, the DNA is TGTGCCAGCAGCCGATGGACAGGGGCGGATGAAAAACTGTTTTTT.

V and J are TRBV5-6 and TRBJ1-5; D perhaps matches TRBD1 (6 bases). Germline assignment: CDR1 SGHDT and CDR2 YYEEEE. The CDR3 is 15 residues long. The V end lost 4 bases, the J end lost 4 bases, and 15 bases lay between the germline ends. CDR3 residues: CASSSAGAQNQPQHF. The CDR3 DNA is TGTGCCAGCAGCAGCGCAGGGGCCCAAAATCAGCCCCAGCATTTT.

This clone is a singleton in its sample. The chain has TRBV19 and TRBJ1-5, with D possibly being TRBD1 (6 bases). Per germline, CDR1 LNHDA and CDR2 SQIVND (reference sequence). Trimming removed 3 bases at V and 6 bases at J, with 12 bases between. This CDR3 contains 14 residues. The CDR3 DNA is TGTGCCAGTAGTATCCCAGGGGTACGTCAGCCCCAGCATTTT. The encoded protein is CASSIPGVRQPQHF.

This sequence joins TRBV28 and TRBJ1-6; 7 bases are shared with TRBD1. CDR3 length: 15 amino acids. Germline V CDR1 and CDR2: MDHEN, SYDVKM. V was pared by 6 bases and J by 10 bases, with 12 bases of the junction left unmatched. The CDR3, as DNA: TGTGCCAGCAGCCGCGAGACAGGGCGCAGCTCACCCCTCCACTTT. Its protein is CASSRETGRSSPLHF.

The rearrangement joins TRBV30 to TRBJ1-3; TRBD1 aligns across 7 bases. CDR1 GTSNPN and CDR2 SVGIG come from the germline V gene (reference sequence). Losses at the gene ends were 5 bases for V and 0 bases for J; bases not matched to a gene: 4. The CDR3 consists of 14 residues. The CDR3 DNA reads as TGTGCCTGGGCGACAGGGTCCTCTGGAAACACCATATATTTT. Translation gives CAWATGSSGNTIYF.

This clone was observed a few times. This chain joins TRBV7-9 and TRBJ1-1, with a tentative D call TRBD1 (5 bases). V dropped 6 bases and J dropped 9 bases, with 14 bases sitting between them. Germline values: CDR1 SEHNR, CDR2 FQNEAQ (reference sequence). CDR3 length: 12 residues. The CDR3: CASSAGAGQAFF. CDR3 sequence (DNA): TGTGCCAGCAGTGCTGGGGCAGGACAAGCTTTCTTT.

This chain joins TRBV11-2 and TRBJ2-7; 10 positions match TRBD1. The CDR3 runs to 19 residues. V was clipped by 3 bases and J by 3 bases; unmatched bases: 17. Germline CDR1 is SGHAT and CDR2 is FQNNGV. In nucleotides, the CDR3 is TGTGCCAGCAGCTTTTCCCAGACAGGGGGCTCCATCCGTGTCTACGAGCAGTACTTC. Translating it yields CASSFSQTGGSIRVYEQYF.

The chain joins TRBV6-5 to TRBJ1-1; 8 nucleotides line up with TRBD1. The CDR3 has 16 residues. J was trimmed by 1 base and V by 2 bases; bases with no gene match: 6. The germline gives CDR1 MNHEY, CDR2 SVGAGI. The CDR3 spells CASSYGAGTGNTEAFF. The DNA of the CDR3 is TGTGCCAGCAGTTACGGGGCCGGGACAGGGAACACTGAAGCTTTCTTT.

The chain recombines TRBV14 with TRBJ2-7; no clear D. The germline V and J ends were trimmed by 4 bases and 2 bases, with 9 bases remaining between them. CDR1 SGHDN and CDR2 FVKESK come from the germline V gene. This CDR3 contains 13 residues. CDR3 DNA sequence: TGTGCCAGCAGCCGTGTGACGGCCTACGAGCAGTACTTC. Encoded protein: CASSRVTAYEQYF.

The V and J genes are TRBV7-8 and TRBJ2-7; D uncertain. The CDR3 is made up of 11 amino acids. Trimming removed 1 base at V and 8 bases at J, with 6 bases between. The germline V gene has CDR1 SGHVS and CDR2 FQNEAQ. CDR3: CASSLEEKQYF. As DNA, the CDR3 is TGTGCCAGCAGCTTAGAGGAAAAGCAGTACTTC.

The CDR3 nucleotides are TGTGCCAGCAGCTCTGACAGCTACCCGAACACTGAAGCTTTCTTT. Protein: CASSSDSYPNTEAFF. This chain uses TRBV7-3 with TRBJ1-1, with D possibly TRBD1 on 5 matching bases. The CDR3 sequence is 15 residues long. With 4 bases removed from V and 1 base from J, the gap between germline ends came to 13 bases. Germline V gene sequence: CDR1 SGHTA, CDR2 FQGTGA.

Only one count was recorded for this clone. This chain uses TRBV19 with TRBJ2-1; TRBD2 agrees at 7 bases. Germline-derived CDR1 and CDR2 are LNHDA and SQIVND (reference sequence). The CDR3 extends over 14 amino acids. V lost 5 bases, J lost 4 bases, and 5 bases stayed unmatched. This chain's CDR3 is CASSSWEGYNEQFF. In DNA, the CDR3 is TGTGCCAGTAGTTCGTGGGAGGGGTACAATGAGCAGTTCTTC.

The J gene is TRBJ2-1, the V gene TRBV7-3; maybe TRBD2 (6 bases). The germline V gene has CDR1 SGHTA and CDR2 FQGTGA. The CDR3 has 13 residues. The V and J ends lost 4 bases and 5 bases respectively, with 9 bases between them. CDR3 sequence (DNA): TGTGCCAGCAGCTCGGGACTCCACAATGAGCAGTTCTTC. Protein product: CASSSGLHNEQFF.

The rearrangement links TRBV6-4 to TRBJ2-2; D is ambiguous. V dropped 4 bases and J dropped 7 bases, with 7 bases sitting between them. CDR3 length: 12 residues. The germline V gene has CDR1 MRHNA and CDR2 SNTAGT. DNA of the CDR3: TGTGCCAGCAGTGGCGACGTCGGGGAGCTGTTTTTT. Its protein product is CASSGDVGELFF.

V gene TRBV4-1 combines with J gene TRBJ1-6, with 8 bases lining up with TRBD1. J was trimmed by 9 bases and V by 1 base; bases with no gene match: 5. This CDR3 has 15 amino acids. CDR1 MGHRA and CDR2 YSYEKL come from the germline V gene. The CDR3 nucleotides are TGCGCCAGCAGCCAAGGGCAGGGGGCACTTTCACCCCTCCACTTT. It translates to CASSQGQGALSPLHF.